These T cell receptor beta chains were read from a single sample in a study of T cell responses to AZD1222 COVID-19 vaccine. Generated by immunoSEQ multiplex PCR, the TCRdb table keeps only in-frame clones and is missing some. Here the sample spans 25,000 to 35,000 clones, 78% being singletons. The input for sequencing was peripheral blood, taken on day 0 of AZD1222 vaccination. The receptors were sampled from an adult in good health. CDR3s include the opening cysteine and the closing phenylalanine or tryptophan. A D gene is named only where the DNA matches it firmly. Only some rows state a clone size, as once, few, many or a class for expanded clones.

TRBD2	TRBV11-3	TRBJ2-3	-	CASSSRVAGTDTQYF	TGTGCCAGCAGCTCTAGGGTAGCGGGAACAGATACGCAGTATTTT
-	TRBV29-1	TRBJ1-2	few	CSVGSRASGYGYTF	TGCAGCGTTGGGTCCAGAGCATCGGGCTATGGCTACACCTTC
-	TRBV14	TRBJ1-1	few	CASSPGGALNTEAFF	TGTGCCAGCAGCCCCGGGGGGGCCCTGAACACTGAAGCTTTCTTT
-	TRBV4-3	TRBJ2-3	-	CASSQDRLRDTQYF	TGCGCCAGCAGCCAAGATCGACTTCGAGATACGCAGTATTTT
-	TRBV10-3	TRBJ1-6	-	CAISESTLYNSPLHF	TGTGCCATCAGTGAGAGTACTCTCTATAATTCACCCCTCCACTTT
TRBD2	TRBV14	TRBJ2-5	-	CASSQAGLAGQETQYF	TGTGCCAGCAGCCAGGCTGGACTAGCGGGGCAAGAGACCCAGTACTTC
TRBD2	TRBV3-1/TRBV3-2	TRBJ2-7	-	CASSPRRLAGPHEQYF	TGTGCCAGCAGCCCTCGTAGACTAGCGGGACCCCACGAGCAGTACTTC
-	TRBV5-1	TRBJ1-2	-	CASSLGSSNYGYTF	TGCGCCAGCAGCTTGGGCTCGTCTAACTATGGCTACACCTTC
-	TRBV29-1	TRBJ2-1	-	CSAKRGDSNNEQFF	TGCAGCGCTAAAAGAGGGGACTCAAACAATGAGCAGTTCTTC
TRBD1	TRBV2	TRBJ1-2	-	CAGSNQGARYGYTF	TGTGCCGGAAGTAACCAGGGGGCGCGGTATGGCTACACCTTC
TRBD1	TRBV19	TRBJ1-5	-	CASSISLGQGGGQPQHF	TGTGCCAGTAGTATATCTCTCGGACAGGGTGGAGGACAGCCCCAGCATTTT
-	TRBV6-2/TRBV6-3	TRBJ2-3	-	CASSLAVGGADTQYF	TGTGCCAGCAGTCTCGCTGTGGGCGGGGCGGATACGCAGTATTTT
-	TRBV2	TRBJ1-1	-	CASSVLGIGAFF	TGTGCCAGCAGTGTTTTGGGTATCGGAGCTTTCTTT
-	TRBV18	TRBJ1-5	-	CASSPGRDSNQPQHF	TGTGCCAGCTCACCAGGCAGGGATAGCAATCAGCCCCAGCATTTT
-	TRBV19	TRBJ2-5	once	CASSIGREQLETQYF	TGTGCCAGTAGTATCGGCAGGGAGCAACTGGAGACCCAGTACTTC
-	TRBV5-1	TRBJ2-5	-	CASSLGDLVPHQGETQYF	TGCGCCAGCAGCTTGGGGGATTTGGTACCTCACCAGGGGGAGACCCAGTACTTC
-	TRBV7-9	TRBJ1-6	-	CASTKDATNSPLHF	TGTGCCAGCACCAAGGACGCCACAAATTCACCCCTCCACTTT
TRBD2	TRBV9	TRBJ2-1	-	CASSVAPSGGHNEQFF	TGTGCCAGCAGCGTAGCTCCCAGCGGGGGGCACAATGAGCAGTTCTTC
-	TRBV6-5	TRBJ2-3	-	CASSYIRQATQYF	TGTGCCAGCAGTTACATTCGGCAGGCAACGCAGTATTTT
TRBD2	TRBV10-3	TRBJ2-3	-	CAISESASGGTSTDTQYF	TGTGCCATCAGTGAGTCCGCTAGCGGGGGGACTAGCACAGATACGCAGTATTTT
TRBD1	TRBV5-1	TRBJ1-2	-	CASSSDRSYGYTF	TGCGCCAGCAGCTCGGACAGGTCCTATGGCTACACCTTC
-	TRBV9	TRBJ2-3	-	CASSVTLTDTQYF	TGTGCCAGCAGCGTAACCCTCACAGATACGCAGTATTTT
-	TRBV4-1	TRBJ2-1	-	CASSQQRGSDEQFF	TGCGCCAGCAGCCAGCAACGGGGGTCCGATGAGCAGTTCTTC
-	TRBV6-7	TRBJ1-3	once	CASSYPAGQGDIGSTIYF	TGTGCCAGCAGTTACCCGGCCGGTCAGGGCGATATCGGAAGCACCATATATTTT
-	TRBV24-1	TRBJ2-2	-	CATSGGGTESGELFF	TGTGCCACCAGTGGAGGTGGGACCGAGTCCGGGGAGCTGTTTTTT
TRBD2	TRBV7-3	TRBJ2-1	-	CASSTRGASGSHEQFF	TGTGCCAGCAGCACCCGGGGGGCTAGCGGGAGCCATGAGCAGTTCTTC
-	TRBV10-3	TRBJ1-1	-	CAISEPGRVDTEAFF	TGTGCCATCAGTGAACCGGGTCGGGTTGACACTGAAGCTTTCTTT
TRBD1	TRBV24-1	TRBJ2-1	-	CATSEPGQGSAEQFF	TGTGCCACCAGTGAACCGGGACAGGGAAGCGCGGAGCAGTTCTTC
-	TRBV18	TRBJ2-2	-	CASSPLSGGGNTGELFF	TGTGCCAGCTCACCACTAAGCGGAGGGGGGAACACCGGGGAGCTGTTTTTT
TRBD2	TRBV27	TRBJ2-1	-	CASRILAGGLYNEQFF	TGTGCCAGCCGTATTTTAGCGGGGGGGCTTTACAATGAGCAGTTCTTC
-	TRBV7-9	TRBJ2-6	-	CASSLPVTGANVLTF	TGTGCCAGCAGCTTACCAGTAACCGGGGCCAACGTCCTGACTTTC
-	TRBV18	TRBJ2-5	-	CASSPGETQYF	TGTGCCAGCTCACCAGGAGAGACCCAGTACTTC
-	TRBV5-1	TRBJ1-1	-	CASSLGPGSNTEAFF	TGCGCCAGCAGCTTGGGTCCAGGTTCTAACACTGAAGCTTTCTTT
-	TRBV7-2	TRBJ1-1	-	CASSLVLGLATEAFF	TGTGCCAGCAGCTTAGTTCTGGGCCTGGCCACTGAAGCTTTCTTT
TRBD1	TRBV7-9	TRBJ1-2	-	CASSLRLRGLNYGYTF	TGTGCCAGCAGCTTACGCCTTAGGGGGCTGAACTATGGCTACACCTTC
TRBD1	TRBV6-5	TRBJ1-1	-	CASSYGGQLNTEAFF	TGTGCCAGCAGTTACGGGGGACAGCTGAACACTGAAGCTTTCTTT
TRBD2	TRBV7-9	TRBJ2-4	-	CASSLSGTRQYF	TGTGCCAGCAGCTTATCCGGGACTAGGCAGTACTTC
-	TRBV11-3	TRBJ2-1	-	CASSLSGWGNNEQFF	TGTGCCAGCAGCTTGAGTGGGTGGGGAAACAATGAGCAGTTCTTC
-	TRBV7-3	TRBJ2-3	-	CASSLSPGTSTDTQYF	TGTGCCAGCAGCTTATCACCAGGGACGAGTACAGATACGCAGTATTTT
-	TRBV12-3/TRBV12-4	TRBJ2-5	-	CASSFRQEETQYF	TGTGCCAGCAGTTTTAGGCAGGAAGAGACCCAGTACTTC
TRBD1	TRBV4-3	TRBJ1-2	-	CASSQETGAYGYTF	TGCGCCAGCAGCCAAGAAACAGGGGCCTATGGCTACACCTTC
-	TRBV18	TRBJ1-2	-	CASSSSLGQALNYGYTF	TGTGCCAGCTCGTCGTCTTTGGGGCAGGCCCTCAACTATGGCTACACCTTC
-	TRBV28	TRBJ1-2	-	CASQGRGFGYGYTF	TGTGCCTCCCAGGGAAGAGGTTTTGGCTATGGCTACACCTTC
-	TRBV4-1	TRBJ2-3	-	CASSLLGGADTQYF	TGCGCCAGCAGCCTTCTAGGAGGCGCAGATACGCAGTATTTT
-	TRBV10-3	TRBJ1-5	-	CAISGQANQPQHF	TGTGCCATCAGTGGACAGGCCAATCAGCCCCAGCATTTT
-	TRBV11-2	TRBJ1-5	-	CASSLQENQPQHF	TGTGCCAGCAGCTTACAGGAAAATCAGCCCCAGCATTTT
-	TRBV30	TRBJ2-5	-	CAWSVRRQETQYF	TGTGCCTGGAGTGTACGCAGACAAGAGACCCAGTACTTC
-	TRBV9	TRBJ2-3	-	CASSVAPETDTQYF	TGTGCCAGCAGCGTAGCCCCAGAAACAGATACGCAGTATTTT
-	TRBV5-6	TRBJ1-5	-	CASSVRPRGPQHF	TGTGCCAGCAGCGTTCGTCCAAGGGGGCCCCAGCATTTT
TRBD2	TRBV6-6	TRBJ2-3	-	CASSYGLAGSTDTQYF	TGTGCCAGCAGTTACGGCCTAGCGGGGAGCACAGATACGCAGTATTTT